A selection of T cell receptor beta chains follows, all from one sample in a study of blood T cell repertoires in COVID-19. Data came from immunoSEQ multiplex PCR; TCRdb stores just in-frame clones and leaves some out. The sample records under 65,000 clones, roughly nine tenths being singletons. Material: peripheral blood. All receptors derive from a human donor in a cohort sampled during active COVID-19. CDR3s include the opening cysteine and the closing phenylalanine or tryptophan. Fields, in order: V gene, clone size, D gene, J gene, CDR3 DNA, CDR3 protein. The D gene is left open where the match is weak. The size field is filled for only some rows; it gives once, few, many or a size class.

TRBV6-4	once	TRBD1	TRBJ2-7	TGTGCCAGCAGTGACTCGAAAGGGGCAGGGGGCTGCTACGAGCAGTACTTC	CASSDSKGAGGCYEQYF
TRBV14	.	TRBD1	TRBJ1-1	TGTGCCAGCAGCCGGGAGGACAGGGGATGGGTCGAAGCTTTCTTT	CASSREDRGWVEAFF
TRBV4-3	.	TRBD2	TRBJ2-5	TGCGCCAGCAGCCCAGCGGGGGATCGACAAGAGACCCAGTACTTC	CASSPAGDRQETQYF
TRBV6-5	once	.	TRBJ1-6	TGTGCCACCGGGGGTAAGGATAATTCACCCCTCCACTTT	CATGGKDNSPLHF
TRBV18	once	TRBD1	TRBJ2-7	TGTGCCAGCTCACCAGTAGGACAGGTCACCTACGAGCAGTACTTC	CASSPVGQVTYEQYF
TRBV19	.	TRBD2	TRBJ2-5	TGTGCCAGTAGTTCCTCGGGGGGGCCGGGGGCCCAGTACTTC	CASSSSGGPGAQYF
TRBV11-2	.	TRBD1	TRBJ2-1	TGTGCCAGCAGCCAACTCCCGCCGACAGGGATATACAATGAGCAGTTCTTC	CASSQLPPTGIYNEQFF
TRBV18	.	.	TRBJ2-7	TGTGCCAGCCCCCGCCGGTGGGAGCAGTACTTC	CASPRRWEQYF
TRBV10-3	.	.	TRBJ2-5	TGTGCCATCAGCCCCCAGGCTAGCGAAGAGACCCAGTACTTC	CAISPQASEETQYF
TRBV18	once	TRBD1	TRBJ1-2	TGTGCCAGCTCACCAGACAGGGGAGGAAGCTACACCTTC	CASSPDRGGSYTF
TRBV6-6	.	.	TRBJ1-1	TGTGCCAGCAGTTCTCCTTTGAACACTGAAGCTTTCTTT	CASSSPLNTEAFF
TRBV6-1	.	.	TRBJ1-3	TGTGCCAGCAGTGACAGGAACTCTGGAAACACCATATATTTT	CASSDRNSGNTIYF
TRBV6-5	.	TRBD2	TRBJ2-7	TGTGCCAGCAGTCCGGGACTAGCGATTCCTATCGAGCAGTACTTC	CASSPGLAIPIEQYF
TRBV19	.	.	TRBJ1-2	TGTGCCAGTAGTTTTGCAGCGTCACCCATCTATGGCTACACCTTC	CASSFAASPIYGYTF
TRBV7-3	once	.	TRBJ2-1	TGTGCCAGCAGCTCAGAGTCGGGAGGGACAGTTGCTGAGCAGTTCTTC	CASSSESGGTVAEQFF
TRBV5-1	.	TRBD1	TRBJ2-7	TGCGCCAGCAGCTCCGGGACAGGGATCTCCTACGAGCAGTACTTC	CASSSGTGISYEQYF
TRBV4-1	.	TRBD2	TRBJ2-1	TGCGCCAGCAGCCAAGAATGGCTAGCGGGGGACCTTTACAATGAGCAGTTCTTC	CASSQEWLAGDLYNEQFF
TRBV11-3	.	.	TRBJ2-1	TGTGCCAGCAGCTTCCAGGGGTCCTACAATGAGCAGTTCTTC	CASSFQGSYNEQFF
TRBV28	.	.	TRBJ2-2	TGTGCCACCGTTCAGGGCAGAATCAACACCGGGGAGCTGTTTTTT	CATVQGRINTGELFF
TRBV18	.	.	TRBJ2-3	TGTGCCAGCTCATCACCCGAGGAGTCGGATACGCAGTATTTT	CASSSPEESDTQYF
TRBV5-4	.	.	TRBJ1-1	TGTGCCAGCAGCCCCGGGGGGACACTTGACGCCACTGAAGCTTTCTTT	CASSPGGTLDATEAFF
TRBV5-4	.	TRBD1	TRBJ2-7	TGTGCCAGCAGCAGGGACAGGGATTCGATTTACGAGCAGTACTTC	CASSRDRDSIYEQYF
TRBV24-1	.	.	TRBJ2-7	TGTGCCACCACCCGACTCCGGCCCCCGACCGCCACCTACGAGCAGTACTTC	CATTRLRPPTATYEQYF
TRBV7-8	.	.	TRBJ2-3	TGTGCCAGCAGCCCACCGGGCGGGACAGATACGCAGTATTTT	CASSPPGGTDTQYF
TRBV3-1/TRBV3-2	.	.	TRBJ1-2	TGTGCCAGCAGCCAATTCCAGGGTGCTCATGGCTACACCTTC	CASSQFQGAHGYTF
TRBV19	.	TRBD1	TRBJ1-1	TGTGCCAGTATGGGGGCAGGGGGCGCGGGGGCTGCTTTCTTT	CASMGAGGAGAAFF
TRBV5-6	once	.	TRBJ2-3	TGTGCCAGCAGCTTGTCCCGGGATCCAGATACGCAGTATTTT	CASSLSRDPDTQYF
TRBV6-2/TRBV6-3	.	TRBD2	TRBJ2-2	TGTGCCAGCAGTTACCTCCGGGCTAGCGGGGGCACCGGGGAGCTGTTTTTT	CASSYLRASGGTGELFF
TRBV7-9	.	TRBD1	TRBJ2-2	TGTGCCAGCAGCTCAAGGAGGCTGGCAGGGGGTCTTGTCGGGGAGCTGTTTTTT	CASSSRRLAGGLVGELFF
TRBV6-2/TRBV6-3	once	.	TRBJ1-5	TGTGCCAGCAGTGACAGAGAAAATCAGCCCCAGCATTTT	CASSDRENQPQHF
TRBV6-6	few	TRBD1	TRBJ2-2	TGTGCCAGCGGGAGACAGGGGTCGAACACCGGGGAGCTGTTTTTT	CASGRQGSNTGELFF
TRBV4-1	.	TRBD1	TRBJ2-5	TGCGCCAGCAGCCACCCAGGGGGCGGGGAGACCCAGTACTTC	CASSHPGGGETQYF
TRBV19	.	TRBD1	TRBJ2-3	TGTGCCAGTAGTATCTACAGGGGGCGGGCAGATACGCAGTATTTT	CASSIYRGRADTQYF
TRBV24-1	.	.	TRBJ1-6	TGTGCCACCAGTGATAGAACGGGATCCTATAATTCACCCCTCCACTTT	CATSDRTGSYNSPLHF
TRBV24-1	.	.	TRBJ2-3	TGTGCCACCAGTGATAGCGGGTCACGCACAGATACGCAGTATTTT	CATSDSGSRTDTQYF
TRBV11-2	.	.	TRBJ1-6	TGTGCCAGCAGCTTAGCCCCAAATAATTCACCCCTCCACTTT	CASSLAPNNSPLHF
TRBV9	.	.	TRBJ1-4	TGTGCCAGCAGCGTAGGACGGGGGAGGGATGAAAAACTGTTTTTT	CASSVGRGRDEKLFF
TRBV6-4	.	TRBD1	TRBJ2-1	TGTGCCAGCAGTGGCCAACGACAGGGGGAGTACAATGAGCAGTTCTTC	CASSGQRQGEYNEQFF
TRBV29-1	once	.	TRBJ1-1	TGCAGCGTGACTCGAATCACTGAAGCTTTCTTT	CSVTRITEAFF
TRBV12-3/TRBV12-4	few	.	TRBJ1-6	TGTGCCAGCAGTTTAATTAAGGAGTCACCCCTCCACTTT	CASSLIKESPLHF
TRBV11-2	.	.	TRBJ1-3	TGTGCCAGCAGCTTGGACATTGGAAACACCATATATTTT	CASSLDIGNTIYF
TRBV7-9	.	TRBD1	TRBJ2-7	TGTGCCAGCAGCTTATCAGGACAGGGGTTCTACGAGCAGTACTTC	CASSLSGQGFYEQYF
TRBV18	.	TRBD1	TRBJ1-4	TGTGCCAGCTCACCCCAGACAGGGGAAAAACTGTTTTTT	CASSPQTGEKLFF
TRBV25-1	.	.	TRBJ2-7	TGTGCCACCGCTGGAGGGGGCTGGGAGCAGTACTTC	CATAGGGWEQYF